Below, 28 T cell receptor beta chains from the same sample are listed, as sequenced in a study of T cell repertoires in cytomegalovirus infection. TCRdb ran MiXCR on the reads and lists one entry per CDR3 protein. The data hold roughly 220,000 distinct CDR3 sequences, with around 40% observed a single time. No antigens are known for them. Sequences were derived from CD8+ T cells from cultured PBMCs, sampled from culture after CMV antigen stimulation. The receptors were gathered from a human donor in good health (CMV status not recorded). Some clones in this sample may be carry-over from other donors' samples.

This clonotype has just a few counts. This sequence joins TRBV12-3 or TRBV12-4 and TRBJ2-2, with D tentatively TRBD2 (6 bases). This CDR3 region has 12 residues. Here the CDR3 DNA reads TGTGCTGGGGGGTTGGACACCGGGGAGCTGTTTTTT. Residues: CAGGLDTGELFF.

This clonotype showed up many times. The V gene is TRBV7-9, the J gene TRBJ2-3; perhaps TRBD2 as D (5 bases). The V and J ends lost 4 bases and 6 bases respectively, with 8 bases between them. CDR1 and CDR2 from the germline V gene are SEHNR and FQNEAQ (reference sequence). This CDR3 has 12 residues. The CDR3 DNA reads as TGTGCCAGCAGCTCCGAGGGTGATACGCAGTATTTT. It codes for CASSSEGDTQYF.

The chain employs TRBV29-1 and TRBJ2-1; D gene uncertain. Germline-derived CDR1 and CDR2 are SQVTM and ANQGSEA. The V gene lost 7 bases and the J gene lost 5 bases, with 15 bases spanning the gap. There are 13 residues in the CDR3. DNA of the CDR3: TGCAGCGAGCTTAAAGGCAATGACAATGAGCAGTTCTTC. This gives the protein CSELKGNDNEQFF.

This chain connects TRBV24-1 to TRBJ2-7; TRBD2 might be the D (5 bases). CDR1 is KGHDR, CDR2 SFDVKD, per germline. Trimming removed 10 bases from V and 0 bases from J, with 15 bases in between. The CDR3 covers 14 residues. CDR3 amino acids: CATKLPRGSYEQYF. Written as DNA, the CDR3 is TGTGCCACTAAGCTTCCCCGGGGCTCCTACGAGCAGTACTTC.

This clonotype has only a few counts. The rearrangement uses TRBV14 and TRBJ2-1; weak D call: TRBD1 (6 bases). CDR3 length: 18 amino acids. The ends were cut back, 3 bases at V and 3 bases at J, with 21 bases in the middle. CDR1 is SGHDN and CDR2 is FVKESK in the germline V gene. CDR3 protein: CASSHEPQGRKYYNEQFF. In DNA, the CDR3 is TGTGCCAGCAGCCATGAGCCTCAGGGGCGGAAGTACTACAATGAGCAGTTCTTC.

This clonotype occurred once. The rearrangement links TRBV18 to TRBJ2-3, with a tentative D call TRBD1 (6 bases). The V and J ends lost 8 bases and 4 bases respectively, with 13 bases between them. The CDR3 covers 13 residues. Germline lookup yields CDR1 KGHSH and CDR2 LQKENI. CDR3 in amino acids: CASSRQVSDTQYF. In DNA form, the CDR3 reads TGTGCCAGCAGCAGACAGGTGTCAGATACGCAGTATTTT.

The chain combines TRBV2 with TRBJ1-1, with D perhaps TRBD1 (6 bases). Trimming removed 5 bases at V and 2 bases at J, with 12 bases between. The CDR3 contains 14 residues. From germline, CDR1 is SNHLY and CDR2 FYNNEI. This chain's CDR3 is CASSYRVDNTEAFF. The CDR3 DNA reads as TGTGCCAGCAGTTACAGGGTTGATAACACTGAAGCTTTCTTT.

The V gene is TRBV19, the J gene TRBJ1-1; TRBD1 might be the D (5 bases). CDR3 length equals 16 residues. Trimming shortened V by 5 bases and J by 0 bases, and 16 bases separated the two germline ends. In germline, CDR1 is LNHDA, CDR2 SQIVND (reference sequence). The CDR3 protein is CASSYPSDSLNTEAFF. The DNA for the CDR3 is TGTGCCAGTAGTTACCCCTCCGACAGCTTGAACACTGAAGCTTTCTTT. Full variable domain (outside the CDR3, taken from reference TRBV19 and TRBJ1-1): DGGITQSPKYLFRKEGQNVTLSCEQNLNHDAMYWYRQDPGQGLRLIYYSQIVNDFQKGDIAEGYSVSREKKESFPLTVTSAQKNPTAFYLCASSYPSDSLNTEAFFGQGTRLTVV.

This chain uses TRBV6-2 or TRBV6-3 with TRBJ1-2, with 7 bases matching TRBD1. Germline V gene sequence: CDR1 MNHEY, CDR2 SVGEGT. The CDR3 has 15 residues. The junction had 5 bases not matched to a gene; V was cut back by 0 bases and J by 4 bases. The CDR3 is CASSYSIGGFYGYTF. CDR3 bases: TGTGCCAGCAGTTACTCGATAGGGGGCTTCTATGGCTACACCTTC.

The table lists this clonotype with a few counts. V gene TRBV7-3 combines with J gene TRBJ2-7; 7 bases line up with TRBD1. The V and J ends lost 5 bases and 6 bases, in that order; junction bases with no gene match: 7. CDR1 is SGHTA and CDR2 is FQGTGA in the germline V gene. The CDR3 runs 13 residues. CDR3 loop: CASSKDRVGEQYF. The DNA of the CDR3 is TGTGCCAGCAGCAAAGACAGGGTTGGCGAGCAGTACTTC.

CDR3 coding DNA: TGTGCCAGCAGTCAGACAGAAGATACGCAGTATTTT. It is translated as CASSQTEDTQYF. This sequence joins TRBV11-2 and TRBJ2-3; tentatively, D is TRBD1 (5 bases). The CDR3 sequence is 12 residues long. The V end lost 6 bases, the J end lost 5 bases, and 9 bases lay between the germline ends. The germline V gene has CDR1 SGHAT and CDR2 FQNNGV.

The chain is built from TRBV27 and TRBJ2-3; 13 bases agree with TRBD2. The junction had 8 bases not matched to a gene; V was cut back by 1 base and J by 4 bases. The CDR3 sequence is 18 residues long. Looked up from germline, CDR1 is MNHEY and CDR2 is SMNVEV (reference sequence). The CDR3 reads CASSLLTSGRLGADTQYF. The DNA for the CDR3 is TGTGCCAGCAGTTTATTGACTAGCGGGAGGCTAGGCGCAGATACGCAGTATTTT.

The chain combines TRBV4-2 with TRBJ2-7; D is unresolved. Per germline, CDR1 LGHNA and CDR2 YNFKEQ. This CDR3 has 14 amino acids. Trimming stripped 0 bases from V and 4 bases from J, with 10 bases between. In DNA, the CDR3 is TGTGCCAGCAGCCAAGATCCAGGCAATTACGAGCAGTACTTC. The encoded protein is CASSQDPGNYEQYF.

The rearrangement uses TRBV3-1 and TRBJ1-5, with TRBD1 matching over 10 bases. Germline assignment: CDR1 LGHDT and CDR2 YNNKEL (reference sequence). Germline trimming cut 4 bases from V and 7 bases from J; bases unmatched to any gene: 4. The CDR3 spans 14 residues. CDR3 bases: TGTGCCAGCAGCCTCGGGACAGGGGCCCAGCCCCAGCATTTT. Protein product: CASSLGTGAQPQHF.

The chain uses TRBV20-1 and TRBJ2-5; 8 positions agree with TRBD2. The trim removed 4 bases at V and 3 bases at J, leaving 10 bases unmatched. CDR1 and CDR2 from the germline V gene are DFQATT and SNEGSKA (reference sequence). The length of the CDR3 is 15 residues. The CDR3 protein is CSAKDSGKVEETQYF. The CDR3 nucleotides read TGCAGTGCTAAGGATAGCGGGAAGGTTGAAGAGACCCAGTACTTC.

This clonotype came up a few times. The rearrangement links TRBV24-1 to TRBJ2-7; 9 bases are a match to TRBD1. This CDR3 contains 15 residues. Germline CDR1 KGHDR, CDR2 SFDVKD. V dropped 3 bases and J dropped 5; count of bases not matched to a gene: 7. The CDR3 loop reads CATSDPGTGSDEQYF. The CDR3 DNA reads TGTGCCACCAGTGATCCCGGGACAGGGAGTGACGAGCAGTACTTC.

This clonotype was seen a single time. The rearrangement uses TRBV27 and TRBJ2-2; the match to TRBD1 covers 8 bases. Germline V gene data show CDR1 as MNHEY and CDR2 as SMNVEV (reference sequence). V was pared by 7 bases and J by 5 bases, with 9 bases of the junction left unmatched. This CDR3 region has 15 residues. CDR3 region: CASTRTGWRTGELFF. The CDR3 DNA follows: TGTGCCAGCACCCGGACAGGGTGGCGTACCGGGGAGCTGTTTTTT.

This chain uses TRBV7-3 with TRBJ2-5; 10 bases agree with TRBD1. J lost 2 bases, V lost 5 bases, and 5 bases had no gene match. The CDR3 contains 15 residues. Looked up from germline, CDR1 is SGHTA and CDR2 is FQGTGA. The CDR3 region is CASSASDRGQETQYF. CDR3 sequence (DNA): TGTGCCAGCAGCGCGTCGGACAGGGGGCAAGAGACCCAGTACTTC.

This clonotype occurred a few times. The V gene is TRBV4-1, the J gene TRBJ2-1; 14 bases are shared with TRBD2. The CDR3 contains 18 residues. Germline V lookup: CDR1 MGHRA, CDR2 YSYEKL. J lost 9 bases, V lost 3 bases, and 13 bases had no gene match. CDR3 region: CASSQGDSGLAGAVEQFF. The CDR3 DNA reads TGCGCCAGCAGCCAGGGGGACTCGGGACTAGCGGGAGCAGTTGAGCAGTTCTTC.

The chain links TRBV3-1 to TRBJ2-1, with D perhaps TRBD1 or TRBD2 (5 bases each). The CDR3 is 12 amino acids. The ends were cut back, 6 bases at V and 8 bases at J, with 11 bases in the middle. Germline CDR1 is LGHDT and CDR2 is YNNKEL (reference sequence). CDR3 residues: CASRGVYYEQFF. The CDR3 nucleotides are TGTGCCAGCAGGGGGGTCTATTATGAGCAGTTCTTC.

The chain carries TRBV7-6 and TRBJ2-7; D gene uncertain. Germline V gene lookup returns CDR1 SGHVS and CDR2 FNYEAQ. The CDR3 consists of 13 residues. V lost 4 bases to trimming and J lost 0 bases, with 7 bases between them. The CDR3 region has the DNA TGTGCCAGCAGCTGGGCGGACTCCTACGAGCAGTACTTC. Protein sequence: CASSWADSYEQYF. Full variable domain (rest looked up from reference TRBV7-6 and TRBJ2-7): GAGVSQSPRYKVTKRGQDVALRCDPISGHVSLYWYRQALGQGPEFLTYFNYEAQQDKSGLPNDRFSAERPEGSISTLTIQRTEQRDSAMYRCASSWADSYEQYFGPGTRLTVT.

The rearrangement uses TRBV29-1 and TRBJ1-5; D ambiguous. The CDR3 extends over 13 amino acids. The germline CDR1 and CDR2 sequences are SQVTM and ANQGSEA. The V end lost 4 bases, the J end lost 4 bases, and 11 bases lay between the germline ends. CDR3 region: CSVGTVSNQPQHF. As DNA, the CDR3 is TGCAGCGTTGGAACAGTTTCAAATCAGCCCCAGCATTTT.

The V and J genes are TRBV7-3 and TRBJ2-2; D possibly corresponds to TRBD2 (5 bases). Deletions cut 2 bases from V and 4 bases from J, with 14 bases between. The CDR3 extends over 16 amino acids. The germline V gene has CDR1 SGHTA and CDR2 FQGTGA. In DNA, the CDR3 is TGTGCCAGCAGCTTAGGGCGGGCCCTGCTCACCGGGGAGCTGTTTTTT. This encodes CASSLGRALLTGELFF.

Here the CDR3 reads CSATGNSYNSPLHF. CDR3 coding DNA: TGCAGTGCTACAGGGAATTCCTATAATTCACCCCTCCACTTT. This chain links TRBV20-1 with TRBJ1-6; the D gene is possibly TRBD1 (5 bases). Germline CDR1 is DFQATT and CDR2 is SNEGSKA (reference sequence). There are 14 residues in the CDR3. V gave up 4 bases and J gave up 1 base, with 8 bases separating them.

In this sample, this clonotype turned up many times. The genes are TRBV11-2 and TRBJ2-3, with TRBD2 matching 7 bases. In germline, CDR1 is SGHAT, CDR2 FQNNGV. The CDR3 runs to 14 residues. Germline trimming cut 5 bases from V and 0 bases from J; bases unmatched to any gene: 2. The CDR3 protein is CASSSSGSTDTQYF. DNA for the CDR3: TGTGCCAGCAGCAGTAGCGGGAGCACAGATACGCAGTATTTT.

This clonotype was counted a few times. CDR3 in amino acids: CASSPVGQGAKNTEAFF. CDR3 bases: TGTGCCAGCAGTCCAGTGGGACAGGGGGCGAAGAACACTGAAGCTTTCTTT. The chain couples TRBV27 to TRBJ1-1; TRBD1 matches 12 bases. The length of the CDR3 is 17 residues. The germline gives CDR1 MNHEY, CDR2 SMNVEV (reference sequence). After removal of 5 bases from V and 1 base from J, the junction contained 8 bases not matched to a gene.

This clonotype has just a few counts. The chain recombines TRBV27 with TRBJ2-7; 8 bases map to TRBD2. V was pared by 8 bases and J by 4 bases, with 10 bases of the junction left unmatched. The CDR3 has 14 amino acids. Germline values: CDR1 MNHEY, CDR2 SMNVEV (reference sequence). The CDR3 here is CASRDSGSIYEQYF. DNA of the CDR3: TGTGCCAGCCGTGACAGCGGGAGTATTTACGAGCAGTACTTC.

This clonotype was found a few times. Here the CDR3 DNA reads TGTGCCACCAGTGACACCGGGACAGCGGAGACCCAGTACTTC. Protein product: CATSDTGTAETQYF. The chain uses TRBV24-1 and TRBJ2-5, with TRBD1 matching over 7 bases. The length of the CDR3 is 14 residues. The junction had 6 bases not matched to a gene; V was cut back by 4 bases and J by 5 bases. CDR1 and CDR2 (germline): KGHDR, SFDVKD.